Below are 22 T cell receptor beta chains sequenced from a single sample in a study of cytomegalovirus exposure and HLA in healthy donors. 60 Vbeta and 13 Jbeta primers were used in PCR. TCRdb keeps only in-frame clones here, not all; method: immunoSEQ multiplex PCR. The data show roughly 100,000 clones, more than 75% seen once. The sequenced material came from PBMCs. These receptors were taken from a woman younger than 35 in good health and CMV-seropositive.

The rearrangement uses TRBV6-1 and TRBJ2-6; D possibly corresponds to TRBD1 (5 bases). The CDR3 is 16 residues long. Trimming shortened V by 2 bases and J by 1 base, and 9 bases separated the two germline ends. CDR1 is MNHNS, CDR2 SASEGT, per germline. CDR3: CASSEQGLSGANVLTF. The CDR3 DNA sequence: TGTGCCAGCAGTGAACAGGGTCTGTCTGGGGCCAACGTCCTGACTTTC.

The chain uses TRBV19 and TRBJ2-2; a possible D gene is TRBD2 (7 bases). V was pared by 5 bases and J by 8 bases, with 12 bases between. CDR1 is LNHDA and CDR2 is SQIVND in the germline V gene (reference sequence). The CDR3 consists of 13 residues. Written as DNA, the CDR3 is TGTGCCAGTAGTGGGGCGGGGGCTGGGGAGCTGTTTTTT. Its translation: CASSGAGAGELFF.

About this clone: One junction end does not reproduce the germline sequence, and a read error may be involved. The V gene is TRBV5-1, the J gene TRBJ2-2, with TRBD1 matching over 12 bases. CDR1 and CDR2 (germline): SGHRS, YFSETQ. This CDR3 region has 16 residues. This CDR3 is CASRLGQGAETGELFF. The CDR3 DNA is TGCGCCAGCAGGTTGGGACAGGGGGCGGAAACCGGGGAGCTGTTTTTT.

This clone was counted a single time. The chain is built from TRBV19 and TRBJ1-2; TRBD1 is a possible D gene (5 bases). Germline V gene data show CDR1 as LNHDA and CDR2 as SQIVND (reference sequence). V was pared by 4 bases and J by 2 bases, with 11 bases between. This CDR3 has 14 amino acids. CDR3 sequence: CASSRLQGNYGYTF. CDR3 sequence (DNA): TGTGCCAGTAGTAGGCTTCAGGGAAACTATGGCTACACCTTC. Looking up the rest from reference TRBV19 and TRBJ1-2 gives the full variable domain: DGGITQSPKYLFRKEGQNVTLSCEQNLNHDAMYWYRQDPGQGLRLIYYSQIVNDFQKGDIAEGYSVSREKKESFPLTVTSAQKNPTAFYLCASSRLQGNYGYTFGSGTRLTVV.

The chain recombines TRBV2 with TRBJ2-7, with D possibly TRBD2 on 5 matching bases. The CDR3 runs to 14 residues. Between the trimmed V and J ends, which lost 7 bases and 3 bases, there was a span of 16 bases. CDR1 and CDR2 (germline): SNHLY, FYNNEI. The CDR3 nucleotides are TGTGCCAGCACGGATGGAGTGAGGGACTACGAGCAGTACGTC. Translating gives CASTDGVRDYEQYV.

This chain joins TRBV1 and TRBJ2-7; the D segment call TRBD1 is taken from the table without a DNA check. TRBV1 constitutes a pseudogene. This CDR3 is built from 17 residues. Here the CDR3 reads CTSSQDRPTGNTYEQYF. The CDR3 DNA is TGCACCAGCAGCCAAGATCGGCCTACAGGGAATACCTACGAGCAGTACTTC.

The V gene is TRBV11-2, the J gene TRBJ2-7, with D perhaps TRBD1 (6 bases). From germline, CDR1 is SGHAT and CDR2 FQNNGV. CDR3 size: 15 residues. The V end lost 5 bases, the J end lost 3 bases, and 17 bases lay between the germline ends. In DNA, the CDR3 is TGTGCCAGCAGCCTCCTCTCGGACAGCCGCTACGAGCAGTACTTC. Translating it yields CASSLLSDSRYEQYF. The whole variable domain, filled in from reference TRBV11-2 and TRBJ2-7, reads EAGVAQSPRYKIIEKRQSVAFWCNPISGHATLYWYQQILGQGPKLLIQFQNNGVVDDSQLPKDRFSAERLKGVDSTLKIQPAKLEDSAVYLCASSLLSDSRYEQYFGPGTRLTVT.

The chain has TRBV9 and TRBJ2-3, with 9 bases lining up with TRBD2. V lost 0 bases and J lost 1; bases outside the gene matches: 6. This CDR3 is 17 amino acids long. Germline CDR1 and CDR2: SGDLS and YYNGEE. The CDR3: CASSVDAGGLGTDTQYF. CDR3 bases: TGTGCCAGCAGCGTAGACGCGGGAGGGCTGGGCACAGATACGCAGTATTTT.

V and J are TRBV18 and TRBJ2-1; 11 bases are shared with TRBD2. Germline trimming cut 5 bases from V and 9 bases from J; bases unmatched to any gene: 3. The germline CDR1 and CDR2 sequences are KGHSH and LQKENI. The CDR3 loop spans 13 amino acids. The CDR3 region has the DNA TGTGCCAGCTCAAGGCTAGCGGGAGGTGAGCAGTTCTTC. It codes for CASSRLAGGEQFF.

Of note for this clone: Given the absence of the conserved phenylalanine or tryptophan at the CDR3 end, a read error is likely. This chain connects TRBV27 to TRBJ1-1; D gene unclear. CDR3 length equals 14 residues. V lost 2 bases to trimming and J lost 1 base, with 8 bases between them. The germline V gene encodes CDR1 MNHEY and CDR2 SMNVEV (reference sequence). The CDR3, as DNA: TGTGCCAGCAGTTTAGATGGAGGGAACACTGAAGCTTTCGTT. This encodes CASSLDGGNTEAFV.

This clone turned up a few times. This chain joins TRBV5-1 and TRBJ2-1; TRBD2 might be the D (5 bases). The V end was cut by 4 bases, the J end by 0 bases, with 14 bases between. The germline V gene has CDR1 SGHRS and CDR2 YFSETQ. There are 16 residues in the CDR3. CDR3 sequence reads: CASSDVRGSSYNEQFF. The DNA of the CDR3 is TGCGCCAGCAGCGACGTACGGGGTAGCTCCTACAATGAGCAGTTCTTC.

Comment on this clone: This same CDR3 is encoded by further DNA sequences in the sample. CDR3 in amino acids: CASTREGTEAFF. The DNA for the CDR3 is TGTGCCAGCACACGAGAGGGCACTGAAGCTTTCTTT. The V call is TRBV6-5, the J call TRBJ1-1, with D uncertain. This CDR3 spans 12 amino acids. V was shortened by 7 bases and J by 4 bases, with 10 bases between the two germline ends. From germline, CDR1 is MNHEY and CDR2 SVGAGI.

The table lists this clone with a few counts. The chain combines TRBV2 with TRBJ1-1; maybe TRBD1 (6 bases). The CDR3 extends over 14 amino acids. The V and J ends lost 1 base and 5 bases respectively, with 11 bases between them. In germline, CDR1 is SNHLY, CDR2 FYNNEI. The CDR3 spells CASSEDGGRTEAFF. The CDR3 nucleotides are TGTGCCAGCAGTGAAGACGGGGGGCGGACTGAAGCTTTCTTT.

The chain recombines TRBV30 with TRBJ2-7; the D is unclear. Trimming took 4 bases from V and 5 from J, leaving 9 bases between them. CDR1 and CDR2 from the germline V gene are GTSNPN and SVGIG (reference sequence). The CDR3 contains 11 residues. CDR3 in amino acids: CAWIGLHEQYF. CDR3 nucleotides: TGTGCCTGGATTGGGCTCCACGAGCAGTACTTC. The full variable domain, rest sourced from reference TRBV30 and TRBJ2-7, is SQTIHQWPATLVQPVGSPLSLECTVEGTSNPNLYWYRQAAGRGLQLLFYSVGIGQISSEVPQNLSASRPQDRQFILSSKKLLLSDSGFYLCAWIGLHEQYFGPGTRLTVT.

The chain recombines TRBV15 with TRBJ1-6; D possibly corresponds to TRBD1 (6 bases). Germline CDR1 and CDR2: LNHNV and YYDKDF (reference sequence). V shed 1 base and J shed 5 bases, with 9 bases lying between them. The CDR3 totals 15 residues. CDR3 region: CATSRATGNNSPLHF. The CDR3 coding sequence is TGTGCCACCAGCAGAGCGACAGGAAATAATTCACCCCTCCACTTT.

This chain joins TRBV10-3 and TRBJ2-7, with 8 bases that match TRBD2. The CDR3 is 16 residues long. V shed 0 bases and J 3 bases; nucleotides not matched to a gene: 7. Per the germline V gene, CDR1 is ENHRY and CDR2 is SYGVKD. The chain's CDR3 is CAISESGLAGRYEQYF. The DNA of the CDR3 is TGTGCCATCAGTGAGTCTGGGCTAGCGGGTCGCTACGAGCAGTACTTC.

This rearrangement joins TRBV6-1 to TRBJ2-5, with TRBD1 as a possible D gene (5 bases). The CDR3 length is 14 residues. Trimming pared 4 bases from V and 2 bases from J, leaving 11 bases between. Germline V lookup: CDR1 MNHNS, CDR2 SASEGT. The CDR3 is CASSVTGGQETQYF. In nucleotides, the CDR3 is TGTGCCAGCAGTGTTACAGGCGGACAAGAGACCCAGTACTTC.

The CDR3 bases are TGCGCCAGCAGCTTGGTACTAGAAAGCACCGGGGAGCTGTTTTTT. This translates into CASSLVLESTGELFF. The chain employs TRBV5-1 and TRBJ2-2; possible D gene TRBD2, 5 bases. V lost 0 bases and J 4 bases, leaving 10 bases between the germline ends. The CDR3 contains 15 residues. The germline gives CDR1 SGHRS, CDR2 YFSETQ.

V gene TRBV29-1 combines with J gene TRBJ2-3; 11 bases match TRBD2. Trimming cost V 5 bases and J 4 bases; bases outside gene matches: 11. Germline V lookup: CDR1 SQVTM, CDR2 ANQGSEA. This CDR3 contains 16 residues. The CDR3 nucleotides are TGCAGCGTTACTAGCGGGGGCCGAATGCTCTCAGATACGCAGTATTTT. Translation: CSVTSGGRMLSDTQYF.

This CDR3 is CASSLHQVGTGSGYTF. The CDR3 DNA follows: TGTGCCAGCAGCCTCCATCAGGTGGGGACAGGGTCTGGCTACACCTTC. V gene TRBV7-9 combines with J gene TRBJ1-2; TRBD1 matches at 9 bases. Germline V gene data show CDR1 as SEHNR and CDR2 as FQNEAQ (reference sequence). V lost 5 bases, J lost 7 bases, and 14 bases stayed unmatched. The CDR3 is made up of 16 amino acids.

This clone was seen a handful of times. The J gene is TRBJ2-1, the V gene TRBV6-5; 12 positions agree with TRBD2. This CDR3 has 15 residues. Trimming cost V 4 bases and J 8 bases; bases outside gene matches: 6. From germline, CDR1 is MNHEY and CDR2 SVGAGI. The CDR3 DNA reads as TGTGCCAGCAGTTCCTTGACTAGCGGGAGCCATGAGCAGTTCTTC. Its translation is CASSSLTSGSHEQFF.

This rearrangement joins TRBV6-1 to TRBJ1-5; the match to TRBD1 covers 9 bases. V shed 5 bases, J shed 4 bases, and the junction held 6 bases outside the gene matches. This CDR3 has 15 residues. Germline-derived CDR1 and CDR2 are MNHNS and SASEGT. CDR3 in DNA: TGTGCCAGCAGTTCCGGACAGGGGAAAAATCAGCCCCAGCATTTT. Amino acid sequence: CASSSGQGKNQPQHF.